This TCR beta chain derives from a study of long-term antiretroviral therapy in people with HIV. Running of the v3.0 immunoSEQ assay took place at survey level. TCRdb's table, derived via immunoSEQ multiplex PCR, lists solely in-frame clones and lacks some. In the table there are tens of thousands of clones, around 83% of which are singletons. This CDR3 region has 15 residues. Per the germline V gene, CDR1 is MNHEY and CDR2 is SVGAGI. The trim removed 8 bases at V and 2 bases at J, leaving 8 bases unmatched. Sequenced material: unsorted PBMCs, taken 0.4 years after starting antiretroviral therapy. V usage is TRBV6-5 and J usage is TRBJ1-2, with TRBD1 matching 10 bases. The receptor was derived from a man aged 18 to 30 with HIV. In nucleotides, the CDR3 is TGTGCCAGCCGAGAGTCGGGACAGGGGAACTATGGCTACACCTTC. Translation: CASRESGQGNYGYTF.